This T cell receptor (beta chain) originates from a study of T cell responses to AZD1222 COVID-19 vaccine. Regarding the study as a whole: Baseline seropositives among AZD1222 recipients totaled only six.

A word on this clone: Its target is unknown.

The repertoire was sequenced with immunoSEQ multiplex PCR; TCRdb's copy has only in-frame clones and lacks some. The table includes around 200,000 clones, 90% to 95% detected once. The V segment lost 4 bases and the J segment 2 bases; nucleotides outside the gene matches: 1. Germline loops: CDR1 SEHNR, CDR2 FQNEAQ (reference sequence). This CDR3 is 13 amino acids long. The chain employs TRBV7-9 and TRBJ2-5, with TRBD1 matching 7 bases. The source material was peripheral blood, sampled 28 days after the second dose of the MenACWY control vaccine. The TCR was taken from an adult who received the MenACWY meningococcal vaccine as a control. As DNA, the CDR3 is TGTGCCAGCAGCTCGGGACAGCAAGAGACCCAGTACTTC. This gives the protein CASSSGQQETQYF.